The T cell receptor (beta chain) under discussion was sequenced for a study of Graves' ophthalmopathy and Graves' hyperthyroidism (dated by TCRdb to 2016 to 2019). About the full investigation: Peripheral blood was collected before any treatment was given, at the time of initial diagnosis. In total, approximately 140 blood samples were TCR-sequenced: 43 ophthalmopathy, some 80 hyperthyroidism and about 17 hyperthyroidism-to-ophthalmopathy patients. An independent validation cohort was composed of 18 hyperthyroidism patients and some 16 patients who later progressed from hyperthyroidism to ophthalmopathy. Once sampling was done, hyperthyroidism patients were given methimazole at a starting dose of 30 mg daily, while ophthalmopathy patients were given high-dose intravenous methylprednisolone. T-cell repertoires of thyroid tissue and blood were compared in a handful of hyperthyroidism patients. To explore V-J signatures distinguishing ophthalmopathy from hyperthyroidism, a discovery set of more than 95 patients (fewer than 45 ophthalmopathy, about 57 stable hyperthyroidism) was enrolled. The 95 to 100 discovery patients were randomly divided into training and test sets at a 7:3 ratio. The study used TCR beta repertoire signatures to distinguish Graves' ophthalmopathy from Graves' hyperthyroidism and to predict progression to ophthalmopathy. Summary of the overall study and its limitations: Most of the expanded thyroid clonotypes with a frequency above 0.001 were also detected in blood, and it was suggested that the thyroid immune response may be reflected by blood repertoires. Sample size was not statistically predetermined, and group allocation was not concealed from the investigators. In cross-validation, the 13-signature model distinguished ophthalmopathy from stable hyperthyroidism with about 90% sensitivity and approximately 81% specificity, and in the test set the corresponding values were around 80% and 75%. In validation, the model predicted ophthalmopathy progression with 70.59% sensitivity and 72.22% specificity; some twelve predicted patients were CT-confirmed with GO in a median of approximately 6.5 months.

The CDR3 numbers 15 residues from cysteine through phenylalanine. CDR3 DNA is the only sequence kept; it has 45 bases, read in frame from the first base. Via the germline V gene (reference sequence), CDR1 is DFQATT and CDR2 SNEGSKA. For this chain, trimming is 5 bases at the V end and 2 bases at the J end, and the number of junction bases without a gene match is 10. For repertoire sequencing, TCR beta CDR3 regions were amplified from RNA transcripts. The first round was an RT-PCR using HTBI primers with the Qiagen OneStep RT-PCR kit, and this first round was followed by a second-round multiplex PCR, then size selection and purification. The libraries underwent paired-end sequencing with 100 bp reads on an Illumina HiSeq2000. The original pipeline was this. SOAPnuke was used to process the reads, removing any read that contained adapters or uncalled bases, had a mean Phred below 15, or lacked an exact match to the constant primer or identifier. High-quality paired reads were merged with COPE v1.2.5. Each unique nucleotide sequence was defined as a clonotype, and clonotypes were aligned to IMGT TRB V, D and J references with MiTCR v1.1. The analysis was limited to V-J combinations with a frequency above 0.0001, which together covered over 99% of the repertoires. For each V-J combination, a TCR clonal expansion and chaos score was defined as the ratio of F50 clonal expansion to chaos observed in the TCRdist matrix. Welch's t-statistics and random forest were used to reduce the features to 10 to 15 V-J combinations, which were then used as input to a naive Bayes classifier. Thyroid-blood repertoire similarity was quantified with the Morisita-Horn index. TCRdb reran the public reads through fastp at Q25 and MiXCR, keeping productive beta chains. All rows with the same CDR3 protein become a single entry with the most common DNA and genes. What appears here as the V and J calls and clone size reflects TCRdb's work, not the paper's. The sample contains about 400,000 distinct CDR3 sequences, around 17% of them found a single time. The ten top clones hold 1.6% of the sample.

As for this clonotype: Its recognized antigen is unknown. No much larger clonotype is one base removed from it; base qualities were not supplied.

Patients with ophthalmopathy had moderately to severely active disease, with a Clinical Activity Score of 3 or more, a NOSPECS grade of 4 or more, and a disease duration of less than 3 months. Patients with other autoimmune diseases, uncontrolled infections, pregnancy or lactation were excluded. Clinical symptoms, serum thyroxine, TRAb, thyroid ultrasound and orbital computed tomography were used for diagnosis. PBMCs were isolated from 8 to 10 ml of fresh peripheral blood by Ficoll-Paque density gradient centrifugation. Total RNA was extracted using Trizol reagent, and RNA quality was checked on an Agilent 2100 Bioanalyzer.

The chain is made from TRBV20-1 and TRBJ2-7, with TRBD1 identical over 9 junction bases. The sample was peripheral blood. This receptor was taken from a woman aged 18-30 years with Graves' ophthalmopathy. Donor details come from another sample of the same person, matched by shared clones. The DNA sequence is given as TGCAGTGCTCGTCACCGGGACAGGGTTCCCTACGAGCAGTACTTC. This translates into CSARHRDRVPYEQYF.